This T cell receptor (beta chain) was observed in a study of cytomegalovirus exposure and HLA in healthy donors. Study-level information: Earlier, 95 million to 130 million unique TCR beta sequences were recovered from about 179 million T cells by an analysis. Study outcomes and limitations: As a later analysis revealed, the rate of TCR association differed by HLA locus, with DRB1 most and HLA-C fewest. When presence/absence was analysed, sequencing depth was taken to be roughly uniform across donors. Later genetic work tied a missense DCLRE1C variant to beta-chain V and J trimming.

The CDR3 covers 16 residues. Per the germline V gene, CDR1 is LGHNA and CDR2 is YNFKEQ. With 0 bases removed from V and 4 bases from J, the gap between germline ends came to 15 bases. To note about this clone: No antigen is known for it.

The PCR used 60 Vbeta and 13 Jbeta primers. This table comes from immunoSEQ multiplex PCR, and its TCRdb copy is limited to in-frame clones, with some not included. The sample has 150,000 or so clones, approximately 74% seen once. Source material: PBMCs. The TCR comes from a male donor in good health and CMV-seronegative. V and J are TRBV4-2 and TRBJ1-2; the D is unclear. In DNA form, the CDR3 reads TGTGCCAGCAGCCAAGATGGGAGGGCCCTAAGCTATGGCTACACCTTC. Translation: CASSQDGRALSYGYTF.